What follows are 9 T cell receptor beta chains derived from one specimen sequenced in a study of cytomegalovirus exposure and HLA in healthy donors. 13 Jbeta primers and 60 Vbeta primers were used for the PCR. The protocol was immunoSEQ multiplex PCR, while the TCRdb copy is restricted to in-frame clones and leaves out a portion. In the table there are 95,000 to 150,000 clones, over 75% of which are singletons. Sequencing was carried out using PBMCs. The source of these receptors is a human donor in good health.

The rearrangement joins TRBV7-9 to TRBJ2-7; no clear D. The ends were cut back, 5 bases at V and 0 bases at J, with 8 bases in the middle. The CDR3 length is 13 residues. CDR1 SEHNR and CDR2 FQNEAQ come from the germline V gene (reference sequence). This chain's CDR3 is CASSPEDSYEQYF. CDR3 in DNA: TGTGCCAGCAGCCCCGAGGACTCCTACGAGCAGTACTTC. Drawing the rest from reference TRBV7-9 and TRBJ2-7, the complete variable domain is DTGVSQNPRHKITKRGQNVTFRCDPISEHNRLYWYRQTLGQGPEFLTYFQNEAQLEKSRLLSDRFSAERPKGSFSTLEIQRTEQGDSAMYLCASSPEDSYEQYFGPGTRLTVT.

The chain carries TRBV11-2 and TRBJ2-5, with 9 bases lining up with TRBD1. The V gene end was trimmed by 3 bases and the J gene end by 4 bases; junction bases not matched to a gene: 9. This CDR3 comprises 16 residues. The germline V gene encodes CDR1 SGHAT and CDR2 FQNNGV. CDR3 bases: TGTGCCAGCAGCTTCGGGACAGGGCTTTTGAGAGAGACCCAGTACTTC. Translated, it gives CASSFGTGLLRETQYF. The entire variable domain, with the rest obtained from reference TRBV11-2 and TRBJ2-5, is as follows: EAGVAQSPRYKIIEKRQSVAFWCNPISGHATLYWYQQILGQGPKLLIQFQNNGVVDDSQLPKDRFSAERLKGVDSTLKIQPAKLEDSAVYLCASSFGTGLLRETQYFGPGTRLLVL.

The rearrangement links TRBV19 to TRBJ2-1, with TRBD2 identical over 9 bases. V gave up 4 bases and J gave up 0 bases; unmatched junction bases: 10. The CDR3 is 18 residues long. CDR1 is LNHDA, CDR2 SQIVND, per germline (reference sequence). The CDR3 sequence: CASSTPQAGGSSYNEQFF. CDR3 DNA: TGTGCCAGTAGTACCCCCCAAGCGGGAGGAAGCTCCTACAATGAGCAGTTCTTC.

In this sample, this clone turned up a few times. The chain is built from TRBV29-1 and TRBJ2-3; D is unclear. The germline gives CDR1 SQVTM, CDR2 ANQGSEA. The CDR3 covers 15 residues. Trimming stripped 4 bases from V and 0 bases from J, with 14 bases between. The CDR3 DNA sequence: TGCAGCGTTGCTTCAGGTTACCCTAGCACAGATACGCAGTATTTT. Translating it yields CSVASGYPSTDTQYF.

V usage is TRBV9 and J usage is TRBJ2-1, with 12 bases aligning to TRBD2. The CDR3 is 15 amino acids. With 0 bases clipped from V and 7 bases from J, the junction kept 2 bases outside the gene matches. Germline CDR1 reads SGDLS; CDR2 reads YYNGEE. The CDR3: CASSVDTSGRNEQFF. CDR3 in DNA: TGTGCCAGCAGCGTAGACACTAGCGGGAGGAATGAGCAGTTCTTC. Drawing the rest from reference TRBV9 and TRBJ2-1, the complete variable domain is DSGVTQTPKHLITATGQRVTLRCSPRSGDLSVYWYQQSLDQGLQFLIQYYNGEERAKGNILERFSAQQFPDLHSELNLSSLELGDSALYFCASSVDTSGRNEQFFGPGTRLTVL.

J is TRBJ1-2 and V is TRBV12-2. TRBV12-2 is a known pseudogene. This CDR3 has 17 residues. CDR3 in amino acids: CASRLESEGGHNYGYTF. In DNA, the CDR3 is TGTGCAAGTCGCTTAGAGTCGGAGGGTGGCCATAACTATGGCTACACCTTC.

This chain joins TRBV7-9 and TRBJ2-5, with 7 bases lining up with TRBD1. The J call could be wrong; TRBJ2-7 is a better fit for the DNA end. The length of the CDR3 is 18 residues. Looked up from germline, CDR1 is SEHNR and CDR2 is FQNEAQ (reference sequence). The DNA of the CDR3 is TGTGCCAGCAGCTTAGCAGGGTCTTTAAGGACAGGTTATTACGAGCAGTACTTC. It encodes CASSLAGSLRTGYYEQYF.

The chain combines TRBV21-1 with TRBJ2-1; whether TRBD2, the table's D call, matches the DNA was not checked. TRBV21-1 is a documented pseudogene. This CDR3 is built from 13 residues. CDR3 nucleotide sequence: TGTGCCAGCAGCAATCAACTAAACAATGAGCAGTTCTTC. Amino acid sequence: CASSNQLNNEQFF.

This rearrangement joins TRBV11-1 to TRBJ1-1; D ambiguous. CDR1 SGHAT and CDR2 FQDESV come from the germline V gene (reference sequence). This CDR3 is built from 14 residues. V was shortened by 1 base and J by 1 base, with 7 bases between the two germline ends. CDR3 bases: TGTGCCAGCAGCTTAGGACACCAGAACACTGAAGCTTTCTTT. Amino acid sequence: CASSLGHQNTEAFF.